The entry that follows covers one T cell receptor beta chain sequence. Germline V gene lookup returns CDR1 SNHLY and CDR2 FYNNEI. The CDR3 length is 12 residues. V dropped 6 bases and J dropped 12 bases, with 15 bases sitting between them. The sample belongs to a study of blood T cell repertoires in COVID-19. Across the whole study: COVID-19 samples from acute and convalescent phases originated in the United States, Italy and Spain. T cells, B-cell-depleted T cells, or PBMCs supplied cDNA or gDNA.

Authors' methods: Estimates of nucleated cell counts were drawn from the amplification of reference gene primers. TCRdb's copy holds only in-frame clones and misses some; the assay was immunoSEQ multiplex PCR. That table is the source of V, J and clone size, and D and trimming were worked out from the DNA. The sample holds more than 150,000 clones, roughly nine tenths seen once. Sample: peripheral blood. The chain uses TRBV2 and TRBJ2-1; no definite D call. The receptor was derived from a man in his 70s with active or convalescent COVID-19. CDR3 region: CASRSTASAQFF. Written as DNA, the CDR3 is TGTGCCAGCAGGAGCACAGCCTCGGCGCAGTTCTTC.